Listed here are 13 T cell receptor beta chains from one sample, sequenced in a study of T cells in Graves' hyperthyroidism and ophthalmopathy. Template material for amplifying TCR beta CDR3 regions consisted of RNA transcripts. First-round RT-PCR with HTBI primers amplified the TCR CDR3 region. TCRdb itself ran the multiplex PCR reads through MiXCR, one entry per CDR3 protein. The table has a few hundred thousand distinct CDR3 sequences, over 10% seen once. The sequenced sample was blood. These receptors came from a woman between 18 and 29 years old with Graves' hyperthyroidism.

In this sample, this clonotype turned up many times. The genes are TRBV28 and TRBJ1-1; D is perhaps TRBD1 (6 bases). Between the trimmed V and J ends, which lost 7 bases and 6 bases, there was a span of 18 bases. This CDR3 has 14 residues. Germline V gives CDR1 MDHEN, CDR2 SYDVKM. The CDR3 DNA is TGTGCCAGCATTATCGGGGGCGCCGCCGCTGAAGCTTTCTTT. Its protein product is CASIIGGAAAEAFF.

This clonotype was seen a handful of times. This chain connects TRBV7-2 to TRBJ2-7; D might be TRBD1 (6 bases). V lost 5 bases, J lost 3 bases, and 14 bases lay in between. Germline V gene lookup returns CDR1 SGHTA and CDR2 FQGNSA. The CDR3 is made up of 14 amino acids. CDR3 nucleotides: TGTGCCAGCAGCACGCGGACAGCCATCTACGAGCAGTACTTC. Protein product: CASSTRTAIYEQYF.

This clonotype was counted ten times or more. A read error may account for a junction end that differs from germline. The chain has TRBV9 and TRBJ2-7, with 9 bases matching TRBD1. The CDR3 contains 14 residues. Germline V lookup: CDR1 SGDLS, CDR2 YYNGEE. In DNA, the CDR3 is TGTGCCAACAGCCCAACGGCACAGGGGGCGACGCAGTACTTC. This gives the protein CANSPTAQGATQYF.

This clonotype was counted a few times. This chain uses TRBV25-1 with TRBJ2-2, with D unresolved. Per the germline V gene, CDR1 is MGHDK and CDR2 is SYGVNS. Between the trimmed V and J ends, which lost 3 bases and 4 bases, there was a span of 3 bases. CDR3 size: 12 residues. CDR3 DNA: TGTGCCAGCAGTGACTTCACCGGGGAGCTGTTTTTT. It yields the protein CASSDFTGELFF. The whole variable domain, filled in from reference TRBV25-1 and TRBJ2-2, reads EADIYQTPRYLVIGTGKKITLECSQTMGHDKMYWYQQDPGMELHLIHYSYGVNSTEKGDLSSESTVSRIRTEHFPLTLESARPSHTSQYLCASSDFTGELFFGEGSRLTVL.

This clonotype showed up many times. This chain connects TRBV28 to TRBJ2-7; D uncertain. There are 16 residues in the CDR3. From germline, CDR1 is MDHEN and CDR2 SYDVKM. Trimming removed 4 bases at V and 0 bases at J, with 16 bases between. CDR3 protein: CASSSLSRPTSYEQYF. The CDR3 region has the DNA TGTGCCAGCAGTTCCCTATCACGCCCGACCTCCTACGAGCAGTACTTC.

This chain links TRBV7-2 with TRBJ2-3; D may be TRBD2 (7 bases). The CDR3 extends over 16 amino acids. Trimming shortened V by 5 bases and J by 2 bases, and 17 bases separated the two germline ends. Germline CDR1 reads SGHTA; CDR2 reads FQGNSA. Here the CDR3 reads CASSQESGGPTDTQYF. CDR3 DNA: TGTGCCAGCAGCCAAGAATCGGGGGGCCCCACAGATACGCAGTATTTT.

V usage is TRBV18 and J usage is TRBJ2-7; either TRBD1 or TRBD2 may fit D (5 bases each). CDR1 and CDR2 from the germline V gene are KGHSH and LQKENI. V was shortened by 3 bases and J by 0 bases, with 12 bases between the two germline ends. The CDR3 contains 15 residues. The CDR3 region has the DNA TGTGCCAGCTCACCGAGGGGATATAGCTCCTACGAGCAGTACTTC. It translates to CASSPRGYSSYEQYF.

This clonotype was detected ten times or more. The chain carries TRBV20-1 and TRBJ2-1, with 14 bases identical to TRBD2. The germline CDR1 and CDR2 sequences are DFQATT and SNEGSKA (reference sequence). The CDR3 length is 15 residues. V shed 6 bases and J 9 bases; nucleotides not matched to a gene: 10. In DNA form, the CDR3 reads TGCAGTGCCCACCTCGGGACTAGCGGGGGAGGTGAGCAGTTCTTC. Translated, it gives CSAHLGTSGGGEQFF.

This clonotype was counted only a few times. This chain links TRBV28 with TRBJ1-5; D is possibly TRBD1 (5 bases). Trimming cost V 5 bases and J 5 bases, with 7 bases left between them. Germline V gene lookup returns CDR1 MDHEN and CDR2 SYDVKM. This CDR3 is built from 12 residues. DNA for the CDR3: TGTGCCAGCAGTCAGACAGATCAGCCCCAGCATTTT. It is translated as CASSQTDQPQHF. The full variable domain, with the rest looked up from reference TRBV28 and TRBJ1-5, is DVKVTQSSRYLVKRTGEKVFLECVQDMDHENMFWYRQDPGLGLRLIYFSYDVKMKEKGDIPEGYSVSREKKERFSLILESASTNQTSMYLCASSQTDQPQHFGDGTRLSIL.

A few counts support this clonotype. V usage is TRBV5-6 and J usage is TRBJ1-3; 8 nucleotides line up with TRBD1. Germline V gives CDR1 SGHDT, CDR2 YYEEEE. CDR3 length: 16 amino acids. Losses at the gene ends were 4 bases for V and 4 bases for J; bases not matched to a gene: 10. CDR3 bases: TGTGCCAGCAGCCGCAGGGGGCTTCTATCCGGAAACACCATATATTTT. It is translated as CASSRRGLLSGNTIYF.

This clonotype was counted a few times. The CDR3 protein is CASSLRDASSNQPQHF. The CDR3 nucleotides read TGTGCCAGTAGCCTCCGGGACGCCTCTAGCAATCAGCCCCAGCATTTT. The rearrangement joins TRBV19 to TRBJ1-5, with D possibly TRBD1 on 5 matching bases. CDR1 LNHDA and CDR2 SQIVND come from the germline V gene (reference sequence). This CDR3 has 16 residues. V shed 6 bases and J shed 0 bases, with 15 bases lying between them.

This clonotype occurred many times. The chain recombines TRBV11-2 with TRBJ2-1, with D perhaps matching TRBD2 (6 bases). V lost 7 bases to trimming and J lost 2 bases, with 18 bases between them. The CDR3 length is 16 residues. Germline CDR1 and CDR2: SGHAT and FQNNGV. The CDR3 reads CASTHNRGWPYNEQFF. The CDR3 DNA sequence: TGTGCCAGCACCCATAACCGGGGGTGGCCCTACAATGAGCAGTTCTTC.

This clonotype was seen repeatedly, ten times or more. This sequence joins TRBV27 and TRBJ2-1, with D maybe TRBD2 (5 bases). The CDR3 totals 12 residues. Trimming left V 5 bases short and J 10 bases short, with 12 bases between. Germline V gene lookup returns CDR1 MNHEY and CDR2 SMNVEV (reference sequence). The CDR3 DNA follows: TGTGCCAGCAGTCCCTCTTCGGGGGAGCAGTTCTTC. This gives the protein CASSPSSGEQFF.